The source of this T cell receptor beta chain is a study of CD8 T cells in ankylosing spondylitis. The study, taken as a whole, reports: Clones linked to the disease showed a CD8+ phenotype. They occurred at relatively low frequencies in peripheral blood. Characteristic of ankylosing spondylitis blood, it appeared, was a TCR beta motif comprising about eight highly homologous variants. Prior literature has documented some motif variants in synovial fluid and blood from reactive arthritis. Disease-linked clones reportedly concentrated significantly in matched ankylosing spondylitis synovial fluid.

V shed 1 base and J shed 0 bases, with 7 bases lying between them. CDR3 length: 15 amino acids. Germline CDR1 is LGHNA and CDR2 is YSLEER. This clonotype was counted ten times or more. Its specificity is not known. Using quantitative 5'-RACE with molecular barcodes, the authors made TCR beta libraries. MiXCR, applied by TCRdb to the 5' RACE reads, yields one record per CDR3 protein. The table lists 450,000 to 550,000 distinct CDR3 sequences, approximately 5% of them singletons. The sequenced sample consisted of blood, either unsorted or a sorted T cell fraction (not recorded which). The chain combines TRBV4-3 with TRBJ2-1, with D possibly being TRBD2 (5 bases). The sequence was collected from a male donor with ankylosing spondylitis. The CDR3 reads CASSQGSGSYNEQFF. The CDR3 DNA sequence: TGCGCCAGCAGCCAAGGCAGCGGCTCCTACAATGAGCAGTTCTTC.